The 23 T cell receptor beta chains reported below all come from one sample, sequenced in a study of patients and donors after allogeneic stem cell transplantation. TCRdb recomputed calls from the RT-PCR reads with MiXCR, one row per CDR3 protein. Of 57,000 or so distinct CDR3 sequences listed, 10% to 15% are singletons. Sequencing input: blood, either unsorted or a sorted T cell fraction (not recorded which). Source of these receptors: a human donor who was either an allogeneic HSCT recipient or a stem cell or donor lymphocyte infusion donor (not recorded which). It is not recorded whose cells these are; they may come from a transplant donor.

V usage is TRBV20-1 and J usage is TRBJ2-7, with 7 bases that match TRBD1. V was clipped by 0 bases and J by 2 bases; unmatched bases: 7. CDR3 size: 15 residues. Germline CDR1 and CDR2: DFQATT and SNEGSKA (reference sequence). The CDR3 sequence is CSARDEDRSTYEQYF. In DNA, the CDR3 is TGCAGTGCTAGAGATGAGGACAGGTCCACCTACGAGCAGTACTTC.

This clonotype was picked up a small number of times. The chain has TRBV7-6 and TRBJ2-5, with TRBD2 matching over 7 bases. There are 15 residues in the CDR3. J gave up 3 bases and V 5 bases, and 9 bases lay outside the gene matches. Germline loops: CDR1 SGHVS, CDR2 FNYEAQ. The CDR3 sequence: CASSPGFREEETQYF. The DNA for the CDR3 is TGTGCCAGCAGCCCAGGGTTCCGGGAGGAAGAGACCCAGTACTTC.

V is TRBV7-3 and J is TRBJ2-3; no definite D call. The CDR3 spans 16 residues. Germline values: CDR1 SGHTA, CDR2 FQGTGA. Trimming cost V 3 bases and J 2 bases, with 15 bases left between them. CDR3 sequence: CASSFPGRSTTDTQYF. The CDR3 bases are TGTGCCAGCAGCTTCCCCGGACGATCGACCACAGATACGCAGTATTTT.

This clonotype was picked up a small number of times. The chain uses TRBV20-1 and TRBJ1-5; no clear D gene. Germline CDR1 is DFQATT and CDR2 is SNEGSKA (reference sequence). The V end lost 0 bases, the J end lost 7 bases, and 13 bases lay between the germline ends. The length of the CDR3 is 14 residues. The CDR3 sequence is CSARDGSIGQPQHF. The DNA for the CDR3 is TGCAGTGCTAGAGATGGAAGTATCGGCCAGCCCCAGCATTTT.

This clonotype showed up many times. The genes are TRBV19 and TRBJ2-2; possible D gene TRBD1, 6 bases. Germline V gene data show CDR1 as LNHDA and CDR2 as SQIVND (reference sequence). Trimming took 7 bases from V and 2 from J, leaving 11 bases between them. The CDR3 sequence is 14 residues long. The CDR3 protein is CASIGRGNTGELFF. CDR3 nucleotide sequence: TGTGCCAGTATTGGCAGGGGAAACACCGGGGAGCTGTTTTTT.

This clonotype has more than one count but fewer than ten. This chain links TRBV12-3 or TRBV12-4 with TRBJ2-1, with TRBD1 identical over 9 bases. The CDR3 extends over 13 amino acids. J gave up 7 bases and V 7 bases, and 5 bases lay outside the gene matches. The CDR3 DNA is TGTGCCAGCACGGGGACAGGGTTGAATGAGCAGTTCTTC. This gives the protein CASTGTGLNEQFF.

Only a few counts were recorded for this clonotype. The chain uses TRBV7-9 and TRBJ1-1; 7 bases map to TRBD1. The CDR3 sequence is 15 residues long. Losses at the gene ends were 4 bases for V and 5 bases for J; bases not matched to a gene: 10. CDR1 is SEHNR, CDR2 FQNEAQ, per germline (reference sequence). CDR3 in amino acids: CASSSLEGAGTEAFF. CDR3 nucleotide sequence: TGTGCCAGCAGCTCCCTAGAGGGGGCAGGAACTGAAGCTTTCTTT. Full variable domain (outside the CDR3, taken from reference TRBV7-9 and TRBJ1-1): DTGVSQNPRHKITKRGQNVTFRCDPISEHNRLYWYRQTLGQGPEFLTYFQNEAQLEKSRLLSDRFSAERPKGSFSTLEIQRTEQGDSAMYLCASSSLEGAGTEAFFGQGTRLTVV.

This clonotype was recorded a few times. J is TRBJ2-5 and V is TRBV29-1, with a possible D match to TRBD1 (6 bases). The CDR3 is made up of 15 amino acids. V lost 6 bases to trimming and J lost 5 bases, with 22 bases between them. The germline CDR1 and CDR2 sequences are SQVTM and ANQGSEA. CDR3 sequence: CSVPLPQGLIETQYF. CDR3 sequence (DNA): TGCAGCGTCCCCCTCCCTCAGGGGTTAATCGAGACCCAGTACTTC.

The rearrangement joins TRBV5-6 to TRBJ2-2; possibly TRBD2 for D (5 bases). This CDR3 spans 16 amino acids. V was shortened by 2 bases and J by 0 bases, with 11 bases between the two germline ends. In germline, CDR1 is SGHDT, CDR2 YYEEEE. The DNA for the CDR3 is TGTGCCAGCAGCTTAGACTACCGGGCGAACACCGGGGAGCTGTTTTTT. Encoded protein: CASSLDYRANTGELFF. The full variable domain, completed using reference TRBV5-6 and TRBJ2-2, is DAGVTQSPTHLIKTRGQQVTLRCSPKSGHDTVSWYQQALGQGPQFIFQYYEEEERQRGNFPDRFSGHQFPNYSSELNVNALLLGDSALYLCASSLDYRANTGELFFGEGSRLTVL.

This clonotype was counted ten times or more. The chain links TRBV5-1 to TRBJ1-1, with D uncertain. Germline V gene lookup returns CDR1 SGHRS and CDR2 YFSETQ. Trimming took 0 bases from V and 1 from J, leaving 13 bases between them. The CDR3 sequence is 16 residues long. CDR3 sequence reads: CASSLEEGRRNTEAFF. CDR3 DNA sequence: TGCGCCAGCAGCTTGGAGGAAGGCAGGAGGAACACTGAAGCTTTCTTT.

The J gene is TRBJ2-2, the V gene TRBV5-6, with 7 bases matching TRBD1. This CDR3 is built from 18 residues. Germline CDR1 SGHDT, CDR2 YYEEEE. J was trimmed by 1 base and V by 1 base; bases with no gene match: 10. The CDR3 loop reads CASSLLRGLSQNTGELFF. The CDR3 coding sequence is TGTGCCAGCAGCTTGTTGAGGGGGCTGTCCCAGAACACCGGGGAGCTGTTTTTT.

The gene calls are TRBV29-1 and TRBJ2-5; TRBD1 or TRBD2 may be the D gene (6 bases each). CDR3 size: 13 residues. CDR1 and CDR2 from the germline V gene are SQVTM and ANQGSEA. Between the trimmed V and J ends, which lost 3 bases and 4 bases, there was a span of 12 bases. The CDR3 DNA reads as TGCAGCGTTGATGGCGGAGGGGGAGAGACCCAGTACTTC. Residues: CSVDGGGGETQYF.

CDR3 nucleotide sequence: TGTGCCAGCAGTTTGGACAGGGAATACGAGCAGTACTTC. This sequence encodes CASSLDREYEQYF. The V gene is TRBV6-6, the J gene TRBJ2-7; TRBD1 agrees at 8 bases. The CDR3 is 13 amino acids. After removal of 4 bases from V and 4 bases from J, the junction contained 3 bases not matched to a gene. Germline V gene sequence: CDR1 MNHNY, CDR2 SVGAGI (reference sequence).

The V gene is TRBV12-3 or TRBV12-4, the J gene TRBJ1-4, with 11 positions matching TRBD1. The CDR3 spans 15 residues. The trim removed 6 bases at V and 8 bases at J, leaving 8 bases unmatched. The DNA for the CDR3 is TGTGCCAGCAGCCCGGGGACAGGGGGTTTGGAAAAACTGTTTTTT. Its translation is CASSPGTGGLEKLFF.

The rearrangement joins TRBV5-4 to TRBJ2-2; D remains unclear. This CDR3 has 16 amino acids. CDR1 and CDR2 from the germline V gene are SGHNT and YYREEE (reference sequence). V lost 1 base, J lost 2 bases, and 12 bases lay in between. CDR3 region: CASSLYGVGNTGELFF. The CDR3 DNA reads as TGTGCCAGCAGCTTGTATGGGGTGGGAAACACCGGGGAGCTGTTTTTT.

The gene calls are TRBV12-3 or TRBV12-4 and TRBJ2-3; 12 bases are a match to TRBD2. V was pared by 6 bases and J by 4 bases, with 5 bases of the junction left unmatched. There are 15 residues in the CDR3. The CDR3 region is CASRLAGGGADTQYF. The CDR3 DNA sequence: TGTGCCAGCAGGCTAGCGGGAGGGGGAGCAGATACGCAGTATTTT.

The CDR3 loop reads CATSGPGRLALSEQFF. The CDR3 DNA follows: TGTGCCACCAGTGGCCCGGGTCGCCTCGCCCTATCTGAGCAGTTCTTC. This chain uses TRBV24-1 with TRBJ2-1; no clear D gene. CDR3 length: 16 amino acids. V was cut by 5 bases and J by 9 bases, with 22 bases left in between. Germline loops: CDR1 KGHDR, CDR2 SFDVKD.

This clonotype was seen a few times. V usage is TRBV10-3 and J usage is TRBJ2-1; possibly TRBD2 for D (5 bases). Trimming removed 0 bases at V and 0 bases at J, with 9 bases between. CDR1 ENHRY and CDR2 SYGVKD come from the germline V gene. The CDR3 totals 16 residues. The CDR3 protein is CAISESAGNSYNEQFF. The CDR3 DNA is TGTGCCATCAGTGAGTCTGCGGGCAACTCCTACAATGAGCAGTTCTTC.

The chain recombines TRBV12-3 or TRBV12-4 with TRBJ2-1, with TRBD2 identical over 7 bases. The J segment lost 0 bases and the V segment lost 6 bases, leaving 5 bases of the junction unmatched. This CDR3 region has 15 residues. The CDR3 spells CASSWRGYSYNEQFF. DNA of the CDR3: TGTGCCAGCAGCTGGCGGGGGTACTCCTACAATGAGCAGTTCTTC.

This clonotype has only a few counts. The chain recombines TRBV7-9 with TRBJ2-7; 9 bases agree with TRBD2. The germline CDR1 and CDR2 sequences are SEHNR and FQNEAQ (reference sequence). The trim removed 5 bases at V and 7 bases at J, leaving 12 bases unmatched. The CDR3 runs 15 residues. CDR3 nucleotides: TGTGCCAGCAGCCGTCGACTAGCGGACCCGGGAGAGCAGTACTTC. It is translated as CASSRRLADPGEQYF.

This clonotype was detected only a few times. The rearrangement uses TRBV6-6 and TRBJ2-7, with 12 nucleotides matching TRBD2. V lost 6 bases to trimming and J lost 3 bases; unmatched junction nucleotides: 9. This CDR3 is built from 16 residues. Germline CDR1 MNHNY, CDR2 SVGAGI (reference sequence). Here the CDR3 reads CASSHQTSGRVYEQYF. The CDR3 nucleotides read TGTGCCAGCAGCCATCAGACTAGCGGGAGAGTCTACGAGCAGTACTTC.

The gene calls are TRBV12-3 or TRBV12-4 and TRBJ1-5, with D tentatively TRBD1 (6 bases). Trimming took off 3 bases at V and 3 bases at J, with 15 bases between the two ends. The CDR3 has 16 amino acids. The CDR3 protein is CASSFDRWEINQPQHF. The CDR3 region has the DNA TGTGCCAGCAGTTTTGACAGGTGGGAAATCAATCAGCCCCAGCATTTT.

This clonotype was seen a few times. The gene calls are TRBV29-1 and TRBJ2-5; weak D call: TRBD1 (5 bases). CDR3 length: 13 amino acids. The V gene lost 4 bases and the J gene lost 4 bases, with 13 bases spanning the gap. Germline assignment: CDR1 SQVTM and CDR2 ANQGSEA. The CDR3 bases are TGCAGCGTTGGGCAGGGTGGGCGAGAGACCCAGTACTTC. It yields the protein CSVGQGGRETQYF.